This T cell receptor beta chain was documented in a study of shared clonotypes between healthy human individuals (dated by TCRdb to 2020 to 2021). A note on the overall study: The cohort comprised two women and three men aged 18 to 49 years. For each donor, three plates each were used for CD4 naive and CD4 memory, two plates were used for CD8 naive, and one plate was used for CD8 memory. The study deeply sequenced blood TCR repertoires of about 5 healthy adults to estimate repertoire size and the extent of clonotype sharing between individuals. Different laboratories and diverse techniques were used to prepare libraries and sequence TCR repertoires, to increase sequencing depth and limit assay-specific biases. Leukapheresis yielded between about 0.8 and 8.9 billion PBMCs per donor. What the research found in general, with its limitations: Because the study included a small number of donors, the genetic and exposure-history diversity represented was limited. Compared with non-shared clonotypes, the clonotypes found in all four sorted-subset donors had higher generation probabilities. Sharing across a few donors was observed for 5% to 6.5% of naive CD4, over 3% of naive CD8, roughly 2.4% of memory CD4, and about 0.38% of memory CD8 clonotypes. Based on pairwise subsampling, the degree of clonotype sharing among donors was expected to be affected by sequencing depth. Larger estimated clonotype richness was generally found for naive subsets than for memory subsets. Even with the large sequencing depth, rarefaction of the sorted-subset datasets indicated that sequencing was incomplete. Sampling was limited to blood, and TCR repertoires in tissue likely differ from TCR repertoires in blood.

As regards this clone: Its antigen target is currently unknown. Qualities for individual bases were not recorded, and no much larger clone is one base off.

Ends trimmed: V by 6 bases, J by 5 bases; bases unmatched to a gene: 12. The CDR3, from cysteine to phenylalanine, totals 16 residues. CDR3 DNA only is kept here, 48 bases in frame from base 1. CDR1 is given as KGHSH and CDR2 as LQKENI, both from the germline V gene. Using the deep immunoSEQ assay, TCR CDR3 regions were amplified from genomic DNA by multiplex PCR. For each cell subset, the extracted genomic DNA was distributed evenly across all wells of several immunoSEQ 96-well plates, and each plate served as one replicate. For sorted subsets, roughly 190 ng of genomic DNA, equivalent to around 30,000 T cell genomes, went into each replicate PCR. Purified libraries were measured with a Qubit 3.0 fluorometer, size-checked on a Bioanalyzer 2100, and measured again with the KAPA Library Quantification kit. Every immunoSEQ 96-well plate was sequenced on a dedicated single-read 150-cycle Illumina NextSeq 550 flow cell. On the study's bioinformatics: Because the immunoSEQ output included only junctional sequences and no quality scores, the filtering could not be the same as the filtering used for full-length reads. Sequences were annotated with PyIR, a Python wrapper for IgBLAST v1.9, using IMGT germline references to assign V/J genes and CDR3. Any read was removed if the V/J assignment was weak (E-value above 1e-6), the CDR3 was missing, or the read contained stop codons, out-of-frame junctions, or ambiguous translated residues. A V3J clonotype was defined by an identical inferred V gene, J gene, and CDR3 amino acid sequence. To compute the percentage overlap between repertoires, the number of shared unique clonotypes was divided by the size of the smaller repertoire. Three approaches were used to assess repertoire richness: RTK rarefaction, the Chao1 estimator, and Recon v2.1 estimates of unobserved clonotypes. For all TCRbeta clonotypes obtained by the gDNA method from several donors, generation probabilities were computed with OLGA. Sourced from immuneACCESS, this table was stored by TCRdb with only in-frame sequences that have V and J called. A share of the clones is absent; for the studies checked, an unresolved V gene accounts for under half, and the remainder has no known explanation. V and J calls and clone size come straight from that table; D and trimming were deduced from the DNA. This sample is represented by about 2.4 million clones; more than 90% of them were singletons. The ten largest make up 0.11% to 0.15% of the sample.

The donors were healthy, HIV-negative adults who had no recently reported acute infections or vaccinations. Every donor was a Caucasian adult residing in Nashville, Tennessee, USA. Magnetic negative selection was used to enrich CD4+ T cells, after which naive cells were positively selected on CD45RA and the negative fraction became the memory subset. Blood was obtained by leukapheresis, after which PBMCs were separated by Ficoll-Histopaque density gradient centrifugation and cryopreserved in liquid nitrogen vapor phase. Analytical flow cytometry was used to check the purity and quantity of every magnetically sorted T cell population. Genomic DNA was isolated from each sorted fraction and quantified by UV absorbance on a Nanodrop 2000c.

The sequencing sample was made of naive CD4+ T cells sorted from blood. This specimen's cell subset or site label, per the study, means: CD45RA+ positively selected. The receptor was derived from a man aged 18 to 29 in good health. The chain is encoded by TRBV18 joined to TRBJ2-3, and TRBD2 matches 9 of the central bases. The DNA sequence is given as TGTGCCAGCTCCGCGCCCTCAGCGGGAGGAATAGATACGCAGTATTTT. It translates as CASSAPSAGGIDTQYF.